This T cell receptor (beta chain) was documented in a study of graft-versus-host responses after intestinal transplantation. Overall study: Following induction with anti-thymocyte globulin, all recipients were given tacrolimus and steroids for about three years. Overall study results and limits: Investigators detected GvH clones in recipient marrow, with some emerging earlier in ileum or blood.

The repertoire was sequenced with immunoSEQ multiplex PCR; TCRdb's copy has only in-frame clones and lacks some. The sample lists 85,000 to 90,000 clones; about nine tenths were seen once. The V segment lost 5 bases and the J segment 2 bases; nucleotides outside the gene matches: 4. The length of the CDR3 is 14 residues. CDR1 is MDHEN, CDR2 SYDVKM, per germline. This clone was counted a few times. What it binds is unknown. The clonotype comes from a human donor who received an intestinal transplant. The source was unstimulated CD4+ T cells sorted from spleen or lymph node cells, collected before intestinal transplant. The V call is TRBV28, the J call TRBJ1-2; 8 bases are shared with TRBD1. CDR3 sequence reads: CASSRQGTNYGYTF. CDR3 bases: TGTGCCAGCAGTAGACAGGGGACGAACTATGGCTACACCTTC.